The next 24 T cell receptor beta chains were all read from a single sample in a study of beta chain features in type 1 diabetes. Of the isolated RNA, all was reverse transcribed, and so the sequenced material was expressed TCRB transcripts. Only in-frame clones appear in the TCRdb table, and some are missing; sequencing was by immunoSEQ multiplex PCR. Of 900,000 or so clones listed, 17% are singletons. Sequencing was carried out using naive CD4+ T cells from blood. Receptors were obtained from a woman between 18 and 29 years old in good health.

This clone was counted only a few times. V gene TRBV5-5 combines with J gene TRBJ2-3, with unresolved D. Germline V gene lookup returns CDR1 SGHKS and CDR2 YYEKEE (reference sequence). This CDR3 is 14 amino acids long. Trimming took 4 bases from V and 0 from J, leaving 9 bases between them. The CDR3 DNA reads TGTGCCAGCAGCCAGAGGACCAGCACAGATACGCAGTATTTT. Amino acids: CASSQRTSTDTQYF.

The rearrangement links TRBV9 to TRBJ2-3; 8 bases are a match to TRBD2. Germline V gene lookup returns CDR1 SGDLS and CDR2 YYNGEE. The CDR3 extends over 16 amino acids. V gave up 1 base and J gave up 8 bases; unmatched junction bases: 12. The chain's CDR3 is CASSVSLAGQRTTQYF. In DNA form, the CDR3 reads TGTGCCAGCAGCGTATCCTTAGCGGGGCAAAGGACTACGCAGTATTTT.

The table lists this clone with a few counts. V gene TRBV4-2 combines with J gene TRBJ2-3, with 15 bases fitting TRBD2. V lost 4 bases, J lost 6 bases, and 8 bases stayed unmatched. There are 17 residues in the CDR3. Germline V gene sequence: CDR1 LGHNA, CDR2 YNFKEQ. DNA for the CDR3: TGTGCCAGCAGCCCGCCGGGACTAGCGGGAGGACGGGATACGCAGTATTTT. Protein: CASSPPGLAGGRDTQYF.

The chain joins TRBV11-1 to TRBJ2-3; unclear D gene. CDR3 length equals 13 residues. V was pared by 2 bases and J by 2 bases, with 5 bases between. Germline assignment: CDR1 SGHAT and CDR2 FQDESV (reference sequence). This CDR3 is CASSLSLTDTQYF. The CDR3 DNA sequence: TGTGCCAGCAGCTTAAGCCTCACAGATACGCAGTATTTT.

This clone was seen just once. V is TRBV6-5 and J is TRBJ1-1; the D is unclear. CDR1 is MNHEY, CDR2 SVGAGI, per germline. CDR3 length equals 13 residues. V was clipped by 2 bases and J by 1 base, with 5 bases between them. The CDR3 loop is CASSYRPNTEAFF. In DNA, the CDR3 is TGTGCCAGCAGTTACAGGCCGAACACTGAAGCTTTCTTT.

The chain links TRBV18 to TRBJ2-4; D remains ambiguous. Per the germline V gene, CDR1 is KGHSH and CDR2 is LQKENI. Trimming removed 1 base from V and 0 bases from J, with 7 bases in between. The CDR3 extends over 15 amino acids. In DNA form, the CDR3 reads TGTGCCAGCTCACCACGCCCGGGAGCCAAAAACATTCAGTACTTC. Protein sequence: CASSPRPGAKNIQYF. The variable domain in full, completed from reference TRBV18 and TRBJ2-4, reads NAGVMQNPRHLVRRRGQEARLRCSPMKGHSHVYWYRQLPEEGLKFMVYLQKENIIDESGMPKERFSAEFPKEGPSILRIQQVVRGDSAAYFCASSPRPGAKNIQYFGAGTRLSVL.

This clone was seen more than once but under ten times. The CDR3 loop reads CASSQVAQGLNEQFF. The DNA for the CDR3 is TGTGCCAGCAGCCAAGTGGCACAGGGGCTCAATGAGCAGTTCTTC. The chain links TRBV4-2 to TRBJ2-1; 7 bases match TRBD1. Germline lookup yields CDR1 LGHNA and CDR2 YNFKEQ. This CDR3 is 15 amino acids long. V shed 1 base, J shed 6 bases, and the junction held 6 bases outside the gene matches.

The chain has TRBV7-2 and TRBJ2-7; D is undetermined. Germline V lookup: CDR1 SGHTA, CDR2 FQGNSA. CDR3 size: 13 residues. The V end lost 7 bases, the J end lost 2 bases, and 12 bases lay between the germline ends. CDR3 DNA sequence: TGTGCCAGCAATGGGCAAGGTACCTACGAGCAGTACTTC. Protein: CASNGQGTYEQYF.

The V gene is TRBV29-1, the J gene TRBJ2-3; the D gene is possibly TRBD2 (6 bases). The CDR3 has 15 amino acids. Germline V gene data show CDR1 as SQVTM and CDR2 as ANQGSEA. Trimming took 1 base from V and 2 from J, leaving 13 bases between them. CDR3 bases: TGCAGCGTTGAAGGGGTCGGGGGATACACAGATACGCAGTATTTT. Translated, it gives CSVEGVGGYTDTQYF.

This clone was counted only a few times. The J gene is TRBJ2-3, the V gene TRBV19, with TRBD2 matching over 10 bases. V dropped 4 bases and J dropped 8; count of bases not matched to a gene: 12. The CDR3 is made up of 16 amino acids. The germline CDR1 and CDR2 sequences are LNHDA and SQIVND (reference sequence). In nucleotides, the CDR3 is TGTGCCAGTAGTACCGGGACTAGCGTCTCTGTTGGTACGCAGTATTTT. Translation gives CASSTGTSVSVGTQYF.

This clone has a handful of counts. The rearrangement uses TRBV10-3 and TRBJ2-5; D perhaps matches TRBD2 (6 bases). V lost 2 bases, J lost 8 bases, and 9 bases lay in between. Germline V gene sequence: CDR1 ENHRY, CDR2 SYGVKD. The CDR3 contains 12 residues. The DNA of the CDR3 is TGTGCCATCAGTGAGAGGGGAGGCACCCAGTACTTC. Translation gives CAISERGGTQYF.

This clone has only a few counts. The rearrangement joins TRBV10-3 to TRBJ2-7; D possibly uses TRBD1 or TRBD2 (5 bases each). Trimming left V 6 bases short and J 5 bases short, with 17 bases between. CDR3 length: 14 amino acids. Per germline, CDR1 ENHRY and CDR2 SYGVKD. CDR3 coding DNA: TGTGCCATCAGGGCCGGGACCGGTAATGACGAGCAGTACTTC. Protein product: CAIRAGTGNDEQYF.

This clone was seen a handful of times. V usage is TRBV6-5 and J usage is TRBJ1-1; D uncertain. Germline loops: CDR1 MNHEY, CDR2 SVGAGI. The CDR3 is made up of 14 amino acids. Trimming removed 2 bases from V and 5 bases from J, with 12 bases in between. The CDR3 spells CASSYASRFTEAFF. CDR3 nucleotide sequence: TGTGCCAGCAGTTACGCTTCCCGTTTTACTGAAGCTTTCTTT.

The chain has TRBV13 and TRBJ2-1; 11 bases line up with TRBD1. Unmatched junction bases numbered 14, after V lost 6 bases and J lost 10 bases. CDR3 length equals 16 residues. Germline CDR1 and CDR2: PRHDT and FYEKMQ (reference sequence). CDR3 residues: CASRGDRGRSAPEQFF. The DNA for the CDR3 is TGTGCCAGCAGAGGGGACAGGGGGAGGTCAGCGCCCGAGCAGTTCTTC. Combining the CDR3 with reference TRBV13 and TRBJ2-1 gives the whole variable domain AAGVIQSPRHLIKEKRETATLKCYPIPRHDTVYWYQQGPGQDPQFLISFYEKMQSDKGSIPDRFSAQQFSDYHSELNMSSLELGDSALYFCASRGDRGRSAPEQFFGPGTRLTVL.

The rearrangement links TRBV18 to TRBJ2-3, with 8 bases fitting TRBD2. With V trimmed by 4 bases and J by 3 bases, 6 bases remained unmatched. The CDR3 contains 15 residues. Germline CDR1 is KGHSH and CDR2 is LQKENI. The CDR3 loop reads CASSLSGSGTDTQYF. The CDR3 nucleotides read TGTGCCAGCTCACTCAGCGGGAGTGGTACAGATACGCAGTATTTT.

This chain joins TRBV15 and TRBJ2-7; 7 nucleotides align to TRBD2. The J segment lost 0 bases and the V segment lost 0 bases, leaving 5 bases of the junction unmatched. The CDR3 is 16 residues long. Germline V gives CDR1 LNHNV, CDR2 YYDKDF (reference sequence). The CDR3 sequence: CATSRDPLASSYEQYF. The CDR3 DNA reads TGTGCCACCAGCAGAGATCCACTAGCGAGCTCCTACGAGCAGTACTTC.

The table lists this clone with a few counts. The gene calls are TRBV27 and TRBJ1-4; no firm D call. The CDR3 runs to 13 residues. Germline CDR1 reads MNHEY; CDR2 reads SMNVEV (reference sequence). Trimming pared 3 bases from V and 4 bases from J, leaving 6 bases between. CDR3 protein: CASSLTFNEKLFF. Written as DNA, the CDR3 is TGTGCCAGCAGTTTGACCTTTAATGAAAAACTGTTTTTT.

This clone was seen only a few times. The chain couples TRBV6-6 to TRBJ2-6; D is undetermined. The CDR3 extends over 15 amino acids. V gave up 7 bases and J gave up 4 bases, with 14 bases separating them. In germline, CDR1 is MNHNY, CDR2 SVGAGI (reference sequence). CDR3 protein: CASTQTVAGANVLTF. As DNA, the CDR3 is TGTGCCAGCACCCAAACGGTGGCCGGGGCCAACGTCCTGACTTTC.

This clone has just a few counts. The V call is TRBV18, the J call TRBJ2-1; 8 nucleotides line up with TRBD1. Germline loops: CDR1 KGHSH, CDR2 LQKENI. V shed 5 bases, J shed 9 bases, and the junction held 12 bases outside the gene matches. The CDR3 runs to 15 residues. The CDR3 reads CASSETGTGKIEQFF. DNA of the CDR3: TGTGCCAGCTCAGAAACCGGGACAGGAAAAATTGAGCAGTTCTTC.

The chain recombines TRBV6-6 with TRBJ1-2; unclear D gene. The CDR3 sequence is 13 residues long. Trimming stripped 6 bases from V and 7 bases from J, with 15 bases between. Germline assignment: CDR1 MNHNY and CDR2 SVGAGI (reference sequence). The CDR3 DNA follows: TGTGCCAGCAGCCTACCCGTGGTGGGTGGCTACACCTTC. It is translated as CASSLPVVGGYTF.

Written as DNA, the CDR3 is TGTGCCAGCAGCTTCGCTAGGACAGGGGGATTAGAGCAGTACTTC. It translates to CASSFARTGGLEQYF. The chain links TRBV11-2 to TRBJ2-7, with 10 bases matching TRBD1. CDR3 length equals 15 residues. CDR1 and CDR2 (germline): SGHAT, FQNNGV. V lost 3 bases, J lost 7 bases, and 9 bases stayed unmatched.

This clone has only a few counts. The chain uses TRBV6-6 and TRBJ2-1; D gene ambiguous. The CDR3 consists of 16 residues. V lost 0 bases, J lost 7 bases, and 16 bases lay in between. Germline V lookup: CDR1 MNHNY, CDR2 SVGAGI (reference sequence). The CDR3 reads CASSYSVAGKRNEQFF. CDR3 coding DNA: TGTGCCAGCAGTTACTCTGTGGCAGGAAAACGGAATGAGCAGTTCTTC.

The chain couples TRBV5-1 to TRBJ2-1; D perhaps matches TRBD1 (6 bases). Germline assignment: CDR1 SGHRS and CDR2 YFSETQ. With 5 bases removed from V and 0 bases from J, the gap between germline ends came to 9 bases. The CDR3 is 14 amino acids. The CDR3 bases are TGCGCCAGCAGAGGGGGAAGCTCCTACAATGAGCAGTTCTTC. Translation: CASRGGSSYNEQFF.

This clone was seen a few times. This chain links TRBV25-1 with TRBJ2-1, with 10 bases fitting TRBD2. J gave up 8 bases and V 3 bases, and 10 bases lay outside the gene matches. The CDR3 runs 16 residues. Germline CDR1 MGHDK, CDR2 SYGVNS. This chain's CDR3 is CASSEWASGSLDEQFF. DNA for the CDR3: TGTGCCAGCAGTGAGTGGGCTAGCGGGAGCTTGGATGAGCAGTTCTTC.